The sequence of this T cell receptor beta chain was determined in a study of CD8 T cells in Susac syndrome (dated by TCRdb to the late 2010s). About the study as a whole: Of the Susac syndrome patients who were sequenced, under ten were in clinical remission while 5 or 6 had clinically active disease. At the time of blood withdrawal, Susac syndrome patients were either therapy-naive, taking corticosteroids (with some also receiving IVIg), or on IVIg alone. Repertoire sequencing was used to test whether CD8+ T cell activation and differentiation in Susac syndrome was antigen driven. The clonality of the CD8+ T cell repertoire was compared across about a dozen healthy donors, roughly 14 Susac syndrome patients and 15 multiple sclerosis patients.

Results and caveats for the whole study, not just this receptor: Clonal expansion was observed in Susac syndrome CD8+ repertoires, with the highest expansion in CD8+ TEMRA cells and greater expansion in clinically active than in remitting patients. Under 20 and five Susac-specific public clones were found in the total CD8+ and CD8+ TEMRA repertoires, respectively. The TCR sequencing and HLA analysis was acknowledged to have included a relatively small number of individuals.

RNA was extracted with the RNeasy kit and about 0.45 to 1 ug was reverse transcribed using random hexamers. The immunoSEQ multiplex PCR assay, which covers 54 Vbeta and 13 Jbeta segments, was used to amplify TCR beta CDR3 regions. PCR amplification bias was corrected using a synthetic template baseline for primer optimization and computational correction. As for how the authors treated the data: Reads were annotated to V, D and J genes per IMGT and analyzed with immunoSEQ Analyzer, keeping only productive sequences. To calculate clonality, Shannon entropy was normalized by log2 of the number of productive unique sequences and then subtracted from one. Public and private clones were assessed among the 100 most prevalent clones of each patient and control. Susac-specific clones were defined as absent from healthy and MS cohorts, some 1,000 published viral clones and other ImmuneACCESS disease sequences. TCRdb took the public reads, trimmed them with fastp at Q25, ran MiXCR for clone calling and kept in-frame beta chains. Every distinct CDR3 protein forms one entry, paired with its most common genes and DNA. TCRdb's processing, not the authors', yielded these V and J calls. The sample table shows about 150,000 distinct CDR3 sequences, and 95% are seen once. The ten top clones hold more than 0.15% of the sample.

Peripheral blood CD8+ and CD4+ T cells from healthy donors, Susac syndrome patients and multiple sclerosis patients were profiled by high-throughput TCR beta sequencing. The Susac syndrome patients fulfilled recently defined diagnostic criteria for either definite or probable disease. Bulk CD8+ and CD4+ T cells were purified by magnetic negative isolation, whereas CD8+ TEMRA cells were enriched by FACS. Blood was collected in EDTA tubes and processed within 24 hours, with PBMCs isolated through density gradient centrifugation. PBMCs intended for TCR sequencing were cryopreserved in liquid nitrogen and thawed later in a water bath at 37 degrees C. The sorted or isolated CD4+, CD8+ and CD8+ TEMRA cells had a purity of 90% or higher. In the case of this clonotype: Its antigen remains unidentified. No base-level quality is on record; no much larger clone is a single base apart.

The source is a human donor with Susac syndrome. The sequencing sample was made of CD8+ T cells from PBMCs.

The CDR3: CASSAPAGRNTPGYEQYF. The nucleotides read TGTGCCAGCAGCGCCCCCGCGGGACGGAACACTCCGGGCTACGAGCAGTACTTC. The chain employs TRBV5-6 and TRBJ2-7, with TRBD2 as a weak D call on 6 bases. V loses 4 bases, J loses 3 bases, and the germline ends lie 26 bases apart. From the cysteine through the phenylalanine, the CDR3 covers 18 amino acids. Of the read, only the CDR3 DNA is kept; its 54 bases are in frame from base 1. Sequences SGHDT (CDR1) and YYEEEE (CDR2) are obtained from the germline V gene.